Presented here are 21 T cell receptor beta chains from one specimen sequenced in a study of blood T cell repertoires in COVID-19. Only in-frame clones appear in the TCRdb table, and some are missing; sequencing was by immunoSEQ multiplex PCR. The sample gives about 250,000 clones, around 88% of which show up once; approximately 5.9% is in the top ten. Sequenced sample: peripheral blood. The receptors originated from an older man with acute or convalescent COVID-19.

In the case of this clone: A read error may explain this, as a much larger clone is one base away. Written as DNA, the CDR3 is TGTGCCAGCAGCCTCACAGTAAACACTGAAGCTTTCTTT. The encoded protein is CASSLTVNTEAFF. The V and J genes are TRBV3-1 (or the pseudogene TRBV3-2) and TRBJ1-1; D gene unclear. The V and J ends lost 4 bases and 2 bases respectively, with 8 bases between them. Germline CDR1 is LGHDT and CDR2 is YNNKEL (reference sequence). This CDR3 has 13 amino acids.

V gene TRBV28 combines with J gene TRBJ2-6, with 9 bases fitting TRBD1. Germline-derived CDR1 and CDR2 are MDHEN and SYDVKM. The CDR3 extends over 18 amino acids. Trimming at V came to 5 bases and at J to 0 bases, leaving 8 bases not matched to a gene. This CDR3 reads CASSNSGTGSSGANVLTF. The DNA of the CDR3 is TGTGCCAGCAGTAATTCCGGGACAGGGAGCTCTGGGGCCAACGTCCTGACTTTC.

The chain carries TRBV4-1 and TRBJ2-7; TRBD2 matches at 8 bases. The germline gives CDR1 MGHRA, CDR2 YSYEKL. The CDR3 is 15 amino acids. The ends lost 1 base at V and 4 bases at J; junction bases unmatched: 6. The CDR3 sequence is CASSQGLARLYEQYF. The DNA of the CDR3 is TGCGCCAGCAGCCAAGGACTAGCGCGCTTGTACGAGCAGTACTTC.

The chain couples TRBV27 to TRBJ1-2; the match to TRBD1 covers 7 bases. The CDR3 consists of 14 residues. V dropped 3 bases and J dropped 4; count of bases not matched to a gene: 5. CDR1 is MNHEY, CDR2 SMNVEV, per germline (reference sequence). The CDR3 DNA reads TGTGCCAGCAGTTTCCTACAGGGGTTCTATGGCTACACCTTC. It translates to CASSFLQGFYGYTF.

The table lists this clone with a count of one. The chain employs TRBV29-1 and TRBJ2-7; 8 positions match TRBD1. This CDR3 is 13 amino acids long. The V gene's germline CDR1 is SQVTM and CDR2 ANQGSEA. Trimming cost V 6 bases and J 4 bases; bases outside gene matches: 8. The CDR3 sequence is CSVKTGERYEQYF. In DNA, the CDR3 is TGCAGCGTCAAGACAGGGGAGAGGTACGAGCAGTACTTC.

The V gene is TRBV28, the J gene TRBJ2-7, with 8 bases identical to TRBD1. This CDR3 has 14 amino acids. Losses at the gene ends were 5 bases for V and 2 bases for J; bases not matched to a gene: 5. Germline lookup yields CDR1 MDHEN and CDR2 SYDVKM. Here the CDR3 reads CASSTGTGTYEQYF. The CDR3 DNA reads TGTGCCAGCAGTACCGGGACAGGCACCTACGAGCAGTACTTC.

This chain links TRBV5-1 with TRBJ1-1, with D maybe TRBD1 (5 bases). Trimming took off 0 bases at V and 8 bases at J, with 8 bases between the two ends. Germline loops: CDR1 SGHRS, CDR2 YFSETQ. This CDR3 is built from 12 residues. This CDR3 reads CASSLVGEEAFF. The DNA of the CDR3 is TGCGCCAGCAGCTTGGTAGGGGAAGAAGCTTTCTTT.

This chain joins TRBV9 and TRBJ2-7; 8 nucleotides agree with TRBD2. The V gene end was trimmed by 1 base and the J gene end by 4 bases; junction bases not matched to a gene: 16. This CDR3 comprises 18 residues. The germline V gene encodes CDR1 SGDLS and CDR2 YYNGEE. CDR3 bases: TGTGCCAGCAGCGTAAGCCCCCTGGGGCGGGGGGCCAGTTACGAGCAGTACTTC. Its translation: CASSVSPLGRGASYEQYF.

This CDR3 reads CASSPEDRGNSPLHF. The CDR3 DNA reads TGCGCCAGCAGCCCGGAGGACAGGGGGAATTCACCCCTCCACTTT. The chain employs TRBV5-1 and TRBJ1-6; 10 bases match TRBD1. Germline V CDR1 and CDR2: SGHRS, YFSETQ. V lost 4 bases, J lost 7 bases, and 5 bases stayed unmatched. The CDR3 spans 15 residues. The full variable domain, its missing parts supplied by reference TRBV5-1 and TRBJ1-6, is KAGVTQTPRYLIKTRGQQVTLSCSPISGHRSVSWYQQTPGQGLQFLFEYFSETQRNKGNFPGRFSGRQFSNSRSEMNVSTLELGDSALYLCASSPEDRGNSPLHFGNGTRLTVT.

The CDR3 DNA sequence: TGTGCCAGCTCACTGGACAGGGCGGGTGAGACCCAGTACTTC. This codes for CASSLDRAGETQYF. J is TRBJ2-5 and V is TRBV18; 8 bases line up with TRBD1. The CDR3 is 14 residues long. The germline gives CDR1 KGHSH, CDR2 LQKENI. V was pared by 4 bases and J by 5 bases, with 6 bases of the junction left unmatched.

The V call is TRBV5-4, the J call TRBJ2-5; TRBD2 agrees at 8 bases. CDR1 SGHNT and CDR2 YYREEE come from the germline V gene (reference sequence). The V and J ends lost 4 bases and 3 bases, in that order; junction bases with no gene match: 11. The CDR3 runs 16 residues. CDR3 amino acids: CASSNPLERGKETQYF. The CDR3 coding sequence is TGTGCCAGCAGCAACCCCCTAGAGCGGGGGAAAGAGACCCAGTACTTC.

The CDR3 region is CASSIEQATDTQYF. The CDR3 nucleotides are TGTGCCAGTAGTATAGAACAGGCCACAGATACGCAGTATTTT. The J gene is TRBJ2-3, the V gene TRBV19; D perhaps matches TRBD1 (5 bases). The V gene lost 0 bases and the J gene lost 2 bases, with 6 bases spanning the gap. Germline V gives CDR1 LNHDA, CDR2 SQIVND (reference sequence). The CDR3 spans 14 residues. The full variable domain, in which reference TRBV19 and TRBJ2-3 provide the parts outside the CDR3, is DGGITQSPKYLFRKEGQNVTLSCEQNLNHDAMYWYRQDPGQGLRLIYYSQIVNDFQKGDIAEGYSVSREKKESFPLTVTSAQKNPTAFYLCASSIEQATDTQYFGPGTRLTVL.

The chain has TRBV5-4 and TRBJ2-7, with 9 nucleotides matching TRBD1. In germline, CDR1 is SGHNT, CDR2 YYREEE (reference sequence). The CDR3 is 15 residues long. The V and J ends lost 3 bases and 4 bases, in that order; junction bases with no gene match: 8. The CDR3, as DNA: TGTGCCAGCAGCTCAACCGGGACAGGGCGGTACGAGCAGTACTTC. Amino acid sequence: CASSSTGTGRYEQYF.

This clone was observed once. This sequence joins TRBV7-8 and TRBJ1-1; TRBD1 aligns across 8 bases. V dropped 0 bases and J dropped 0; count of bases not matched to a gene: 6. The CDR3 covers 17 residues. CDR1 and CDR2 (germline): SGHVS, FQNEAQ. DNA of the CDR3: TGTGCCAGCAGCTTAGCCCCAGGGGGCTTGATGAACACTGAAGCTTTCTTT. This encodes CASSLAPGGLMNTEAFF.

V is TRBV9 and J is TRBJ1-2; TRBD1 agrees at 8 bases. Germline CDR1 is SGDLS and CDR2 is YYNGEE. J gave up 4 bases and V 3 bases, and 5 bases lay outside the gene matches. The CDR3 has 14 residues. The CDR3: CASSGTGGGYGYTF. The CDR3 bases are TGTGCCAGCAGCGGAACAGGGGGTGGCTATGGCTACACCTTC.

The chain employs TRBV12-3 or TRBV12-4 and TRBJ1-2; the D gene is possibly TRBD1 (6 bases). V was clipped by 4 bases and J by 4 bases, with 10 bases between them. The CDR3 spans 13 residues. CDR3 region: CASSSDRTYGYTF. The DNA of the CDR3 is TGTGCCAGCAGTTCCGACAGGACCTATGGCTACACCTTC.

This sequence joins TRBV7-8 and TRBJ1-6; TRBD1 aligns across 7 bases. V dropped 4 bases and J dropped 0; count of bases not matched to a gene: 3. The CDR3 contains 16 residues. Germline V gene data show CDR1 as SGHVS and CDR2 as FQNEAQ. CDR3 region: CASSSSGGSYNSPLHF. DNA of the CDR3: TGTGCCAGCAGCTCTTCAGGGGGCTCCTATAATTCACCCCTCCACTTT.

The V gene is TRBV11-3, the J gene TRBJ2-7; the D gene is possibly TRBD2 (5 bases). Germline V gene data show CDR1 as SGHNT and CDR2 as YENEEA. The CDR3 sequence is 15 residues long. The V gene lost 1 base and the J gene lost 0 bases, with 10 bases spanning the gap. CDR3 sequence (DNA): TGTGCCAGCAGCTTAGGGACGGGGAGCTCCTACGAGCAGTACTTC. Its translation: CASSLGTGSSYEQYF.

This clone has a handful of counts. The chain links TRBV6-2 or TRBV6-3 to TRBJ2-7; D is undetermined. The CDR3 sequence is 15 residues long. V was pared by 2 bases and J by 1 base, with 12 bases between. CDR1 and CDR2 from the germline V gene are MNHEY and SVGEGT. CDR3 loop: CASSYGGRASYEQYF. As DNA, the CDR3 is TGTGCCAGCAGTTACGGTGGCCGAGCGTCCTACGAGCAGTACTTC.

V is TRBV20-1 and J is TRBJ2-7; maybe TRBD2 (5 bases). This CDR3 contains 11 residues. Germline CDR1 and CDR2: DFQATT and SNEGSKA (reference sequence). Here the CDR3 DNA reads TGCAGCCCGGGAACGGCCTACGAGCAGTACTTC. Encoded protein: CSPGTAYEQYF.

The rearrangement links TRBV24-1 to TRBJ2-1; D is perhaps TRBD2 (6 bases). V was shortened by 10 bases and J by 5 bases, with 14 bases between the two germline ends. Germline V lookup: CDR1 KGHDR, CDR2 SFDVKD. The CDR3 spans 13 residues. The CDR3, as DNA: TGTGCCACGGGAAGCGGGTGGAACAATGAGCAGTTCTTC. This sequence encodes CATGSGWNNEQFF.